This is a list of T cell receptor beta chains from one sample in a study of blood T cell repertoires in COVID-19. Libraries were prepared by immunoSEQ multiplex PCR; TCRdb keeps only in-frame clonotypes and omits some of them. The sample contains some 190,000 clones, 75% to 90% of which appear only once. Sample: peripheral blood. These receptors were collected from a man in his 60s with acute or convalescent COVID-19. CDR3s include the opening cysteine and the closing phenylalanine or tryptophan.

j_call v_call cdr3_aa
TRBJ2-1 TRBV30 CAWTGFREREWDEQFF
TRBJ1-5 TRBV6-1 CASSHRVDGNQPQHF
TRBJ2-7 TRBV2 CASRGTGGSYEQYF
TRBJ2-1 TRBV21-1 CASSIRQDGGNEQFF
TRBJ1-5 TRBV7-2 CASSLGPNQPQHF
TRBJ2-3 TRBV24-1 CATSDPFRESTDTQYF
TRBJ1-4 TRBV30 CAWSTTRGRHEKLFF
TRBJ1-4 TRBV18 CASSLPLSQGAANEKLFF
TRBJ2-1 TRBV7-2 CASSSGLLANRGNEQFF
TRBJ1-2 TRBV7-9 CASSLNRGLSGYTF
TRBJ2-1 TRBV10-2 CASRIGGTSHNEQFF
TRBJ2-1 TRBV18 CASSPSSGSRGEQFF
TRBJ2-3 TRBV15 CATSRGRGRGSTDTQYF
TRBJ1-2 TRBV19 CASSIAPRGRTNYGYTF
TRBJ1-1 TRBV5-1 CASSPGQGFSEAFF
TRBJ1-5 TRBV24-1 CATSDLLLSTGGVDQPQHF
TRBJ2-1 TRBV7-8 CASSLDRYNEQFF
TRBJ1-4 TRBV6-1 CASSENGAEKLFF